One sample yielded the 11 T cell receptor beta chains listed below, sequenced in a study of cytomegalovirus exposure and HLA in healthy donors. Sequencing used immunoSEQ multiplex PCR; TCRdb keeps in-frame clones, though not all of them. The profile shows approximately 210,000 clones, 70% to 90% of them singletons. What was sequenced was PBMCs. The receptors were gathered from a woman in her late teens or twenties in good health and CMV-seronegative.

V and J are TRBV9 and TRBJ2-2; 8 bases line up with TRBD2. CDR3 length: 17 residues. The germline V gene encodes CDR1 SGDLS and CDR2 YYNGEE. The J segment lost 1 base and the V segment lost 5 bases, leaving 10 bases of the junction unmatched. The CDR3 DNA sequence: TGTGCCAGCAGTCCGGGGGGGTGGCCCGTGAACACCGGGGAGCTGTTTTTT. Encoded protein: CASSPGGWPVNTGELFF. Full variable domain (rest looked up from reference TRBV9 and TRBJ2-2): DSGVTQTPKHLITATGQRVTLRCSPRSGDLSVYWYQQSLDQGLQFLIQYYNGEERAKGNILERFSAQQFPDLHSELNLSSLELGDSALYFCASSPGGWPVNTGELFFGEGSRLTVL.

This chain joins TRBV7-6 and TRBJ2-3, with 7 bases that match TRBD2. The CDR3 sequence is 11 residues long. Germline loops: CDR1 SGHVS, CDR2 FNYEAQ. V lost 8 bases, J lost 4 bases, and 0 bases stayed unmatched. The CDR3 sequence is CASGLADTQYF. The CDR3 DNA follows: TGTGCCAGCGGACTAGCAGATACGCAGTATTTT.

In DNA form, the CDR3 reads TGTGCCAGCAGCTTATCGGGACAGGCCATCAGAGGCAATGGCTACACCTTC. Encoded protein: CASSLSGQAIRGNGYTF. The chain recombines TRBV11-2 with TRBJ1-2; 8 nucleotides line up with TRBD1. The V gene's germline CDR1 is SGHAT and CDR2 FQNNGV. Trimming removed 2 bases from V and 6 bases from J; junction bases left unmatched: 14. CDR3 size: 17 residues.

The J gene is TRBJ2-5, the V gene TRBV6-6; maybe TRBD1 (6 bases). This CDR3 contains 13 residues. Deletions cut 4 bases from V and 5 bases from J, with 11 bases between. Looked up from germline, CDR1 is MNHNY and CDR2 is SVGAGI (reference sequence). The CDR3 loop is CASSLGGKETQYF. The DNA for the CDR3 is TGTGCCAGCAGTTTAGGGGGAAAGGAGACCCAGTACTTC.

This clone was counted a single time. The gene calls are TRBV30 and TRBJ1-5, with a possible D match to TRBD1 (5 bases). Germline assignment: CDR1 GTSNPN and CDR2 SVGIG (reference sequence). Trimming removed 0 bases from V and 0 bases from J, with 12 bases in between. This CDR3 is 16 amino acids long. The CDR3 sequence: CAWSVGGRYSNQPQHF. The CDR3 region has the DNA TGTGCCTGGAGTGTCGGGGGAAGATATAGCAATCAGCCCCAGCATTTT.

The chain is built from TRBV5-1 and TRBJ2-7, with no clear D. V dropped 5 bases and J dropped 3 bases, with 9 bases sitting between them. There are 12 residues in the CDR3. Germline CDR1 and CDR2: SGHRS and YFSETQ. CDR3 amino acids: CASSGGVYEQYF. The DNA of the CDR3 is TGCGCCAGCAGTGGTGGAGTCTACGAGCAGTACTTC.

V gene TRBV4-1 combines with J gene TRBJ2-7; 7 bases are a match to TRBD2. CDR3 length equals 15 residues. V trimming: 1 base; J trimming: 4 bases; junction bases outside the gene matches: 7. CDR1 is MGHRA, CDR2 YSYEKL, per germline. This CDR3 reads CASSQVGGERYEQYF. As DNA, the CDR3 is TGCGCCAGCAGCCAAGTTGGGGGGGAGAGGTACGAGCAGTACTTC.

A single count supports this clone. V gene TRBV7-2 combines with J gene TRBJ2-7; D unresolved. CDR1 is SGHTA, CDR2 FQGNSA, per germline. The V end lost 2 bases, the J end lost 2 bases, and 10 bases lay between the germline ends. The CDR3 consists of 14 residues. The CDR3 nucleotides read TGTGCCAGCAGCTTAAGTACGCAGGCCTACGAGCAGTACTTC. This translates into CASSLSTQAYEQYF. The full variable domain, rest sourced from reference TRBV7-2 and TRBJ2-7, is GAGVSQSPSNKVTEKGKDVELRCDPISGHTALYWYRQSLGQGLEFLIYFQGNSAPDKSGLPSDRFSAERTGGSVSTLTIQRTQQEDSAVYLCASSLSTQAYEQYFGPGTRLTVT.

This clone was observed once. The V call is TRBV7-2, the J call TRBJ2-3, with a possible D match to TRBD1 (5 bases). The CDR3 is 14 amino acids. Germline-derived CDR1 and CDR2 are SGHTA and FQGNSA. Between the trimmed V and J ends, which lost 4 bases and 6 bases, there was a span of 14 bases. CDR3 in amino acids: CASSSTPGLDTQYF. As DNA, the CDR3 is TGTGCCAGCAGCTCGACCCCAGGGCTGGATACGCAGTATTTT.

This chain uses TRBV28 with TRBJ2-1; 11 bases are a match to TRBD2. The trim removed 4 bases at V and 7 bases at J, leaving 9 bases unmatched. There are 16 residues in the CDR3. Germline CDR1 MDHEN, CDR2 SYDVKM. This chain's CDR3 is CASSWALAGESNEQFF. CDR3 nucleotide sequence: TGTGCCAGCAGTTGGGCACTAGCGGGAGAATCAAATGAGCAGTTCTTC.

This chain joins TRBV19 and TRBJ1-2; D call uncertain. The CDR3 has 12 amino acids. Trimming took 6 bases from V and 6 from J, leaving 11 bases between them. Germline CDR1 and CDR2: LNHDA and SQIVND (reference sequence). CDR3 nucleotide sequence: TGTGCCAGTAGAAACCGGGGTGATGGCTACACCTTC. This sequence encodes CASRNRGDGYTF. The full variable domain, rest sourced from reference TRBV19 and TRBJ1-2, is DGGITQSPKYLFRKEGQNVTLSCEQNLNHDAMYWYRQDPGQGLRLIYYSQIVNDFQKGDIAEGYSVSREKKESFPLTVTSAQKNPTAFYLCASRNRGDGYTFGSGTRLTVV.